A single T cell receptor beta chain is shown here with its context. The record originates from a study of cytomegalovirus exposure and HLA in healthy donors. Primers: 60 Vbeta forward and 13 Jbeta reverse. Clones were sequenced by immunoSEQ multiplex PCR, and TCRdb holds only the in-frame ones, with some missing. The sample records over 120,000 clones, roughly 74% being singletons. The source of this sequence is a woman between 18 and 29 years old in good health and CMV-seropositive. Material: PBMCs.

CDR3 residues: CASSGGRTSGDTGELFF. CDR3 coding DNA: TGTGCCAGCAGCGGCGGTCGGACATCTGGGGACACCGGGGAGCTGTTTTTT. The chain recombines TRBV5-4 with TRBJ2-2; perhaps TRBD1 as D (5 bases). The germline gives CDR1 SGHNT, CDR2 YYREEE (reference sequence). This CDR3 comprises 17 residues. V was cut by 4 bases and J by 3 bases, with 19 bases left in between.